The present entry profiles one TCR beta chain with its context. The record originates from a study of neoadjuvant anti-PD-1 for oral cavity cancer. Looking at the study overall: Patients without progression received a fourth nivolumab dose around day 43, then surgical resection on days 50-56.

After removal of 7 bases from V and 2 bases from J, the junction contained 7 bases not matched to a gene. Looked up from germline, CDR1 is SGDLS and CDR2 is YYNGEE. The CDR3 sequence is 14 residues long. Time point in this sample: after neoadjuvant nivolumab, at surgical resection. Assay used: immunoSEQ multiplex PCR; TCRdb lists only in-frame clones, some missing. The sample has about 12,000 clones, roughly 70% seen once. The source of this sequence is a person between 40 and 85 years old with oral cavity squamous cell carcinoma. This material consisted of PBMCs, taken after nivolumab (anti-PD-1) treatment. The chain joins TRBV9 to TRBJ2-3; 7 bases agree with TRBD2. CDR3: CASAVAGVTDTQYF. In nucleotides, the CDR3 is TGTGCCAGCGCCGTGGCGGGGGTCACAGATACGCAGTATTTT.